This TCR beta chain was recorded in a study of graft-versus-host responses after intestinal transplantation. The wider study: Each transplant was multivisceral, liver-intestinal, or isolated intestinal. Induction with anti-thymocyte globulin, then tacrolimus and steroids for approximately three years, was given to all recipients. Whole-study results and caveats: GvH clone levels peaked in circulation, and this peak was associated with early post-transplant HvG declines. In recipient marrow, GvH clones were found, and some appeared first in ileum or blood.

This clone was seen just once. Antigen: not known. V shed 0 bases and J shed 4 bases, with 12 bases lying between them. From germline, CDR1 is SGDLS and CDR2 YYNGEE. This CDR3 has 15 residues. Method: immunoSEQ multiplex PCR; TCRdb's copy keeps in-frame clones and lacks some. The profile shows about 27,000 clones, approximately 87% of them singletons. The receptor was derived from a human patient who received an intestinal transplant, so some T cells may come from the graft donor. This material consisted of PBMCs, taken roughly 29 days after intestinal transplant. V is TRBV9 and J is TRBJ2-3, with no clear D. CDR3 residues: CASSVDFRLADTQYF. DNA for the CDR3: TGTGCCAGCAGCGTAGATTTCAGGCTAGCAGATACGCAGTATTTT.